This T cell receptor beta chain was recovered during a study of technical replicates of blood from several donors. Some clones are missing from TCRdb's copy, which holds only in-frame ones; the method was immunoSEQ multiplex PCR. The repertoire holds 15,000 to 20,000 clones, with more than 75% as singletons. The V gene's germline CDR1 is SGHAT and CDR2 FQNNGV. The V segment lost 6 bases and the J segment 5 bases; nucleotides outside the gene matches: 7. This CDR3 has 14 residues. The material sequenced was PBMCs. This clonotype was sampled from a human donor in good health. The genes are TRBV11-2 and TRBJ1-1, with 9 bases fitting TRBD1. CDR3 amino acids: CASSQTGGWTEAFF. The CDR3 DNA reads as TGTGCCAGCAGTCAGACAGGGGGGTGGACTGAAGCTTTCTTT.